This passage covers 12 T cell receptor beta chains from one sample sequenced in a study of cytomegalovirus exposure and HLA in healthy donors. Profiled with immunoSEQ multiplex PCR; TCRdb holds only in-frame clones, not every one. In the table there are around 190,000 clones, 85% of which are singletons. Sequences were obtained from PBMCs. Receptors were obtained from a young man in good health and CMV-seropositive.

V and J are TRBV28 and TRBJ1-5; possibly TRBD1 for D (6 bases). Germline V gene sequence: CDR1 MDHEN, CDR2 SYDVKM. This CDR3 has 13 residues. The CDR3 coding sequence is TGTGCGGCTCAGGACGGGGGGCCCCAGCCCCAGCATTTT. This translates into CAAQDGGPQPQHF.

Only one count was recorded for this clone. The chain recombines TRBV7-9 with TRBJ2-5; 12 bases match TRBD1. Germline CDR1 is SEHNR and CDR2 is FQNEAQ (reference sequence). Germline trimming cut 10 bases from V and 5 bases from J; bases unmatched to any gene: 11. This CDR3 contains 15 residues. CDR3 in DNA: TGTGCCAACACGAAAGGGACAGGGGGCGCGGAGACCCAGTACTTC. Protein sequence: CANTKGTGGAETQYF.

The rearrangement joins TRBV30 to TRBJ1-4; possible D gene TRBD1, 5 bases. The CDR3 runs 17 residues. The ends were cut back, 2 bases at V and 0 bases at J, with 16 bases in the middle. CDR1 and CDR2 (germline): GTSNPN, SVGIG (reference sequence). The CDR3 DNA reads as TGTGCCTGGAGTTCGTCAGGGCGCCCCGCAACTAATGAAAAACTGTTTTTT. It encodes CAWSSSGRPATNEKLFF.

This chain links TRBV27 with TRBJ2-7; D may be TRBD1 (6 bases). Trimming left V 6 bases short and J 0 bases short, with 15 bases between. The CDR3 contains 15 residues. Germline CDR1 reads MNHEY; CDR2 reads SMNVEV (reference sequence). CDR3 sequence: CASRDVGAGSYEQYF. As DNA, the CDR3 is TGTGCCAGCAGAGATGTGGGGGCAGGCTCCTACGAGCAGTACTTC.

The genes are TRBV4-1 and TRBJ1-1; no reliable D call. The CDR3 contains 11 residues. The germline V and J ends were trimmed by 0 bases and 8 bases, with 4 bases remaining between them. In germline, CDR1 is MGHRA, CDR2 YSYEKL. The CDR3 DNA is TGCGCCAGCAGCCAAGAGCGAGAAGCTTTCTTT. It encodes CASSQEREAFF.

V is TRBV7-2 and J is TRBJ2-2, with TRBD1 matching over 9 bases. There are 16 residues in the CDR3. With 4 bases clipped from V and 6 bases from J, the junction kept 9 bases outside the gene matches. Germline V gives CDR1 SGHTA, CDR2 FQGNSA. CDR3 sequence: CASSSARTGEAGELFF. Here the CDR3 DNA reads TGTGCCAGCAGCTCGGCGAGGACAGGGGAGGCCGGGGAGCTGTTTTTT.

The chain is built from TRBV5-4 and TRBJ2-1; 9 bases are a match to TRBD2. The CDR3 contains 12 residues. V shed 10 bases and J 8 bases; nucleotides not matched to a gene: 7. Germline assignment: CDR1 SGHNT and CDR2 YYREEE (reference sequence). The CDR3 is CAVEREADEQFF. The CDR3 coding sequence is TGTGCCGTCGAGCGGGAGGCCGATGAGCAGTTCTTC.

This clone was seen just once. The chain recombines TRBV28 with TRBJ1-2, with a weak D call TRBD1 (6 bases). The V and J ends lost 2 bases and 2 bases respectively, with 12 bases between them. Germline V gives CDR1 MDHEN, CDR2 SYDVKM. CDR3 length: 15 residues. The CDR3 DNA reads TGTGCCAGCAGTTTAGGGGGGGCACTAAACTATGGCTACACCTTC. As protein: CASSLGGALNYGYTF.

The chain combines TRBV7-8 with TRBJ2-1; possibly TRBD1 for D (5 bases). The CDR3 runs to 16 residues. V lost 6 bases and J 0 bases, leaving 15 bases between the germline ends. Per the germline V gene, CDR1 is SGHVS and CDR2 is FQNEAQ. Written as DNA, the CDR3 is TGTGCCAGCAGACGAGCCAGGGTCAGCTCCTACAATGAGCAGTTCTTC. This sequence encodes CASRRARVSSYNEQFF.

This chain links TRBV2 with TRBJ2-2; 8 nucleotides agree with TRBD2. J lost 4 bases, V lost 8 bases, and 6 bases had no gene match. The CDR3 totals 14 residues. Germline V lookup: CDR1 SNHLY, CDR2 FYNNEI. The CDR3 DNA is TGTGCCAGCGGAAGGACTAGCTTCACCGGGGAGCTGTTTTTT. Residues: CASGRTSFTGELFF.

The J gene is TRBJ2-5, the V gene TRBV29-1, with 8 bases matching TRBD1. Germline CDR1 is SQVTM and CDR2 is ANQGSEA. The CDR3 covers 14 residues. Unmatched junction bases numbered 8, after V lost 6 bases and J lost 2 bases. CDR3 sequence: CSVTGVAGQETQYF. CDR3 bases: TGCAGCGTGACAGGGGTTGCGGGGCAAGAGACCCAGTACTTC.

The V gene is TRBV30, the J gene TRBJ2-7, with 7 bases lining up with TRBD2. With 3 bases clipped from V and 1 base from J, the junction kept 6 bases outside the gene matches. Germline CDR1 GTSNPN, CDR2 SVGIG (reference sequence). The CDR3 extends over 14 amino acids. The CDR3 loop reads CAWRGAGSSYEQYF. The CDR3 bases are TGTGCCTGGAGGGGAGCGGGATCTTCCTACGAGCAGTACTTC.